The TCR beta chain described here comes from a study of T-cell reconstitution after alpha-beta-depleted transplantation in children. During its preparation, the TCRbeta library received unique molecular identifiers. TCRdb fed the PCR reads into MiXCR, producing one record per CDR3 protein. The sample yields roughly 45,000 distinct CDR3 sequences, about 10% seen once. The ends lost 1 base at V and 5 bases at J; junction bases unmatched: 7. CDR1 and CDR2 (germline): LGHDT, YNNKEL (reference sequence). The CDR3 covers 15 residues. This clonotype has a count of ten or more. The antigen remains undetermined. The study's findings and limits: Surviving recipient T cells and thymic progenitors underlay high day-60 TCRbeta diversity in some patients. After one year, T-cell counts and TCRbeta diversity mostly came from new T cells. At around two months after transplant, the alpha-beta T cells were reportedly derived from several hundred expanded clones that came from non-depleted graft cells.

The gene calls are TRBV3-1 and TRBJ2-5, with 7 bases fitting TRBD2. This TCR was sampled from a male patient aged 2 to 9 who had a stem cell transplant for chronic granulomatous disease, so the T cells may come from the graft donor. Material: PBMCs, mostly from graft donor cells, obtained 60 days after TCRalphabeta/CD19-depleted stem cell transplant. CDR3 sequence (DNA): TGTGCCAGCAGCCAAGCTGGGGGGGAAGGGGAGACCCAGTACTTC. It yields the protein CASSQAGGEGETQYF.